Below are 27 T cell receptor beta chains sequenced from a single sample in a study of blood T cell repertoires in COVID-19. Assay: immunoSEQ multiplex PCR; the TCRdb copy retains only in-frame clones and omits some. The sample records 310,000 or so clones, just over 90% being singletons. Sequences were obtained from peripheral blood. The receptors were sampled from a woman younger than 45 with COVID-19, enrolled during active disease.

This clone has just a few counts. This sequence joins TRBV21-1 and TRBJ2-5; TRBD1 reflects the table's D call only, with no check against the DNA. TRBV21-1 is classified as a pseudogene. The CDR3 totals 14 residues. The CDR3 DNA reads TGTGCCAGCAGCAAAGACAGGGGGCAAGAGACCCAGTACTTC. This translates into CASSKDRGQETQYF.

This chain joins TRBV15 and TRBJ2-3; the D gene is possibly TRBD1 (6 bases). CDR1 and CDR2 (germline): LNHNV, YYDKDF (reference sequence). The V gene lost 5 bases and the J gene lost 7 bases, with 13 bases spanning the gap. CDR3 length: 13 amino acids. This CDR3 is CATSGSTGYTQYF. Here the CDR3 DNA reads TGTGCCACCAGCGGGTCAACAGGGTATACGCAGTATTTT.

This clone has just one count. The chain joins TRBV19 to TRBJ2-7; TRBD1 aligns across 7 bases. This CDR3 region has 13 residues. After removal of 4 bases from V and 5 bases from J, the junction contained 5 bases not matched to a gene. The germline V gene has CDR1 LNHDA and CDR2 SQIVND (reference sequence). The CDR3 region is CASSTQGFHEQYF. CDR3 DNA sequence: TGTGCCAGTAGTACACAGGGGTTCCACGAGCAGTACTTC.

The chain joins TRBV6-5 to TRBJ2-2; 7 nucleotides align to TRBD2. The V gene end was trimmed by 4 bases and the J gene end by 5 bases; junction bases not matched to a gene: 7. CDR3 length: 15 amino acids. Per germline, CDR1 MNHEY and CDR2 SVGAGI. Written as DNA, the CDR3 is TGTGCCAGCAGTTCACGCGGGAGCGGTACCGGGGAGCTGTTTTTT. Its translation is CASSSRGSGTGELFF.

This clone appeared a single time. For the CDR3, the DNA is TGTGCCAGCAGTCGGGACAGGGTCTCTGGAAACACCATATATTTT. It translates to CASSRDRVSGNTIYF. This sequence joins TRBV7-2 and TRBJ1-3; 9 bases are shared with TRBD1. V trimming: 6 bases; J trimming: 0 bases; junction bases outside the gene matches: 3. Germline-derived CDR1 and CDR2 are SGHTA and FQGNSA. The CDR3 spans 15 residues.

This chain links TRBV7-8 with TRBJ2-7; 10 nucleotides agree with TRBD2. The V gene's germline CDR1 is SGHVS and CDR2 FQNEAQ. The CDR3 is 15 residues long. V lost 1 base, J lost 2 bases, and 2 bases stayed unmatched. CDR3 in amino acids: CASSLEAGGTYEQYF. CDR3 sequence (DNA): TGTGCCAGCAGCTTAGAAGCGGGAGGGACCTACGAGCAGTACTTC.

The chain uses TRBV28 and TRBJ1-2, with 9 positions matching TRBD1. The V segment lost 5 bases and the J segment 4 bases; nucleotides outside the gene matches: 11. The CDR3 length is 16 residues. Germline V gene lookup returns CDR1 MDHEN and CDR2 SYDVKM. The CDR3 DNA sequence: TGTGCCAGCAGTGACAGGGGGACAGTATTTCTCTATGGCTACACCTTC. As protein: CASSDRGTVFLYGYTF.

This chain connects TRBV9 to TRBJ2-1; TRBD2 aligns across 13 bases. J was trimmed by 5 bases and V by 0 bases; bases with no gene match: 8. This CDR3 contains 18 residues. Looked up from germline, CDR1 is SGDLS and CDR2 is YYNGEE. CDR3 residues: CASSVAFRTSGSHNEQFF. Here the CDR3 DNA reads TGTGCCAGCAGCGTAGCTTTCAGGACTAGCGGGAGCCACAATGAGCAGTTCTTC.

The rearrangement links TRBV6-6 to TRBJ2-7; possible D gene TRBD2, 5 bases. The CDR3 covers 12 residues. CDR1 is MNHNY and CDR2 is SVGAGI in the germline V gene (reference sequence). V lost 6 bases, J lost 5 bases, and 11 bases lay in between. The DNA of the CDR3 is TGTGCCAGCAGGAGCGCCGGGGACGAGCAGTACTTC. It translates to CASRSAGDEQYF.

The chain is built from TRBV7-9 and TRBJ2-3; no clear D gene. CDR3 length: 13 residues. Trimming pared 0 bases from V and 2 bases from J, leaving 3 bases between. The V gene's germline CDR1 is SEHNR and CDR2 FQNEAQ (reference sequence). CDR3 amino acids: CASSLAITDTQYF. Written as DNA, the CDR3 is TGTGCCAGCAGCTTAGCTATCACAGATACGCAGTATTTT.

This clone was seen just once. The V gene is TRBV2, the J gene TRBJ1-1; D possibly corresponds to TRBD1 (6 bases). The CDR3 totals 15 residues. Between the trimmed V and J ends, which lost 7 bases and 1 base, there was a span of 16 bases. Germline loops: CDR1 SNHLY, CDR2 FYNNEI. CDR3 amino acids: CASTWGGAENTEAFF. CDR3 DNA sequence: TGTGCCAGCACCTGGGGGGGGGCTGAGAACACTGAAGCTTTCTTT.

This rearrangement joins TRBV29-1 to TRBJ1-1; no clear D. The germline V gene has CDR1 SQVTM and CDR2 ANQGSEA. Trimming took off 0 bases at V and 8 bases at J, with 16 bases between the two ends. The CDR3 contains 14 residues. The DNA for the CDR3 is TGCAGCGTTGAAGATCGACTTCATGGGAGAGAAGCTTTCTTT. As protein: CSVEDRLHGREAFF.

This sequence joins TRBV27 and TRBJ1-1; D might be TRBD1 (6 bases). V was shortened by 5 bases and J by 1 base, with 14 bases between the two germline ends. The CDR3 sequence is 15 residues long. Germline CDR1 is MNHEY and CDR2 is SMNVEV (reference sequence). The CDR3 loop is CASSPHREKNTEAFF. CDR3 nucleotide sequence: TGTGCCAGCAGTCCGCACAGGGAAAAGAACACTGAAGCTTTCTTT.

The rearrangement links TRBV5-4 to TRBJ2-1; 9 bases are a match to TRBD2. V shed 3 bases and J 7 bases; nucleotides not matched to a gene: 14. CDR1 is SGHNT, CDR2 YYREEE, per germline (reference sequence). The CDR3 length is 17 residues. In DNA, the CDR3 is TGTGCCAGCAGCTCACCTACGGCGGGAGGGTTGGGGAATGAGCAGTTCTTC. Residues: CASSSPTAGGLGNEQFF.

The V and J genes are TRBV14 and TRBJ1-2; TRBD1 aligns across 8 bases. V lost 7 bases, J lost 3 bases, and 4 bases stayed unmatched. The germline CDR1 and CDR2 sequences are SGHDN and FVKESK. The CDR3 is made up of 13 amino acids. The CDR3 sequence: CASNRQGHYGYTF. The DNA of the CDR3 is TGTGCCAGCAACCGACAGGGGCACTATGGCTACACCTTC.

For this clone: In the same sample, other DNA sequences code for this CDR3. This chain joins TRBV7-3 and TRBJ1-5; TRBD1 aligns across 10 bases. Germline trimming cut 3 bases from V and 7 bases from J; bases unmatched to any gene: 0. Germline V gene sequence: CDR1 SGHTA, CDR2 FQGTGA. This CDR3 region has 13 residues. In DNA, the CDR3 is TGTGCCAGCAGCTTGACAGGGGGCCAGCCCCAGCATTTT. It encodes CASSLTGGQPQHF.

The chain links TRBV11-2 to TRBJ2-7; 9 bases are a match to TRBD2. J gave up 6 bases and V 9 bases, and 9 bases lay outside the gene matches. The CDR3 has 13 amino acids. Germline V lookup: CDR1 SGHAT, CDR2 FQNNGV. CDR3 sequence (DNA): TGTGCCAGTCAATTAGCGGGAGATATCGAGCAGTACTTC. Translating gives CASQLAGDIEQYF. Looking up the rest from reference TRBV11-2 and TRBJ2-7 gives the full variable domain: EAGVAQSPRYKIIEKRQSVAFWCNPISGHATLYWYQQILGQGPKLLIQFQNNGVVDDSQLPKDRFSAERLKGVDSTLKIQPAKLEDSAVYLCASQLAGDIEQYFGPGTRLTVT.

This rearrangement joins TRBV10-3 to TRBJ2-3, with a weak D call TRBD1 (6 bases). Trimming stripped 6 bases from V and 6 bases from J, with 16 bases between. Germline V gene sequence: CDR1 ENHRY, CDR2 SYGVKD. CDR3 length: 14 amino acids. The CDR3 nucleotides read TGTGCCATCAGGGGACACGGCGATCCGGATACGCAGTATTTT. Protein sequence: CAIRGHGDPDTQYF.

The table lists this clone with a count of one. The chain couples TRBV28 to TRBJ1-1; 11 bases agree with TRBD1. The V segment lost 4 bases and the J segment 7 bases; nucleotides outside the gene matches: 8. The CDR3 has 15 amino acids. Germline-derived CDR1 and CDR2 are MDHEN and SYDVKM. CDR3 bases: TGTGCCAGCAGTTCCCGGACAGGGGGCTTAGGTGAAGCTTTCTTT. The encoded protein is CASSSRTGGLGEAFF.

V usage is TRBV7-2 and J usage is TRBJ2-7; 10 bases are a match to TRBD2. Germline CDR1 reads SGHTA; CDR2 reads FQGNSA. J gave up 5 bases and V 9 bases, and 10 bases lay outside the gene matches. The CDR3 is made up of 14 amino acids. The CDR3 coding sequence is TGTGCCAGGAACCTTAGCGGGAGGTTCCACGAGCAGTACTTC. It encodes CARNLSGRFHEQYF.

The CDR3 nucleotides are TGTGCTAGTACCCCCGGGGGGACTTACAATGAGCAGTTCTTC. Its protein is CASTPGGTYNEQFF. The chain links TRBV12-5 to TRBJ2-1, with 7 bases fitting TRBD2. CDR1 is LGHNT and CDR2 is FRNRAP in the germline V gene. The CDR3 runs 14 residues. Losses at the gene ends were 8 bases for V and 4 bases for J; bases not matched to a gene: 8.

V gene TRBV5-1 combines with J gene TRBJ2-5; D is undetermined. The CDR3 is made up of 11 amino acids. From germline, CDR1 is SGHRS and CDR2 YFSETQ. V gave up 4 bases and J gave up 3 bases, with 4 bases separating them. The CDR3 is CASSIKETQYF. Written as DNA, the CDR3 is TGCGCCAGCAGCATCAAAGAGACCCAGTACTTC.

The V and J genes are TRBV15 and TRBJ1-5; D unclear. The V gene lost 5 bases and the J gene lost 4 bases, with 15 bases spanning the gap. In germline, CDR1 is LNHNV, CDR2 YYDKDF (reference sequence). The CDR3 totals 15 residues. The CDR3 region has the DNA TGTGCCACCAGCCGGGGTGCGGGAGCAAATCAGCCCCAGCATTTT. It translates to CATSRGAGANQPQHF. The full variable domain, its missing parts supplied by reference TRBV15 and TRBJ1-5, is DAMVIQNPRYQVTQFGKPVTLSCSQTLNHNVMYWYQQKSSQAPKLLFHYYDKDFNNEADTPDNFQSRRPNTSFCFLDIRSPGLGDTAMYLCATSRGAGANQPQHFGDGTRLSIL.

The CDR3 bases are TGTGCCAGCAGTAAACCGAGCAAGCATGAGCAGTTCTTC. Its protein is CASSKPSKHEQFF. The rearrangement joins TRBV28 to TRBJ2-1; D unresolved. The CDR3 consists of 13 residues. Trimming removed 5 bases from V and 8 bases from J, with 13 bases in between. Germline V CDR1 and CDR2: MDHEN, SYDVKM.

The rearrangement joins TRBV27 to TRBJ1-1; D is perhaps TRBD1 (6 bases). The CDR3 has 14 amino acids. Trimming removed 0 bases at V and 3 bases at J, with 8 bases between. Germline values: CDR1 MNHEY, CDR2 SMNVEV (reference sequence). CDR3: CASSLSAGDTEAFF. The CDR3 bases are TGTGCCAGCAGTTTATCGGCAGGGGACACTGAAGCTTTCTTT.

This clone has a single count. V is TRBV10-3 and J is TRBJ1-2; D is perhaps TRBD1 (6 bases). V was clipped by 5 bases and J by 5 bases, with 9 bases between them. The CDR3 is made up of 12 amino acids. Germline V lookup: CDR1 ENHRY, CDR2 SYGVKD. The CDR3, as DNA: TGTGCCATCAGTAGAACAGGGTATGGCTACACCTTC. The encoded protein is CAISRTGYGYTF.

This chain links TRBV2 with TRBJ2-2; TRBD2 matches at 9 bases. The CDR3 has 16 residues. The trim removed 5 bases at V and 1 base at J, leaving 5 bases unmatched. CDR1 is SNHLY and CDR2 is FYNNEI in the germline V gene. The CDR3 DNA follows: TGTGCCAGCAGTCCCGGACTAGCGCAGAACACCGGGGAGCTGTTTTTT. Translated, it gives CASSPGLAQNTGELFF.